The 3 T cell receptor beta chains below were found in one sample sequenced in a study of T-cell memory formation after mild COVID-19. Using its own MiXCR run on the 5' RACE reads, TCRdb lists one record per CDR3 protein. Seen here are 400,000 to 550,000 distinct CDR3 sequences, about 23% observed once, and the top ten hold around 12%. The specimen was PBMCs or a T cell subset sorted from them (not recorded which). The receptors were sampled from an adult woman who had mild COVID-19 (a few samples of this study predate the infection). Cell type and time point are not known.

This clonotype has at least ten counts. V and J are TRBV7-9 and TRBJ2-7, with D perhaps matching TRBD1 (5 bases). The CDR3 contains 13 residues. Trimming removed 0 bases from V and 4 bases from J, with 7 bases in between. Germline CDR1 is SEHNR and CDR2 is FQNEAQ (reference sequence). Here the CDR3 reads CASSLAGPYEQYF. DNA for the CDR3: TGTGCCAGCAGCTTAGCGGGGCCATACGAGCAGTACTTC.

In its sample, this clonotype was seen a few times. V usage is TRBV9 and J usage is TRBJ2-1; D assignment may be TRBD1 or TRBD2 (5 bases each). V was pared by 6 bases and J by 2 bases, with 15 bases between. CDR3 length equals 15 residues. Germline V gives CDR1 SGDLS, CDR2 YYNGEE. This chain's CDR3 is CASTARDGTYNEQFF. The CDR3 bases are TGTGCCAGCACGGCCCGGGACGGGACCTACAATGAGCAGTTCTTC.

CDR3 in DNA: TGCGCCAGCAGCCAAGGGCAGGGGACCTATGGCTACACCTTC. It yields the protein CASSQGQGTYGYTF. The chain carries TRBV4-3 and TRBJ1-2; maybe TRBD1 (6 bases). Germline CDR1 LGHNA, CDR2 YSLEER. With 1 base removed from V and 4 bases from J, the gap between germline ends came to 10 bases. CDR3 length equals 14 residues.